One T cell receptor beta chain is described in this entry. Antigen specificity is unknown. The junction differs from germline at one of its ends, possibly a read error. A constant-region primer served to make TCR beta cDNA from about 530 ng total RNA. Library construction for TCR beta comprised three nested multiplex PCR rounds performed with slightly modified ARM-PCR. Use of TRBV1-TRBV30 forward primers with a C-beta reverse primer characterized the first two PCR rounds, which lasted ten to eleven cycles each. One entry per CDR3 protein, called by TCRdb with MiXCR from the multiplex PCR reads. The data contain around 330,000 distinct CDR3 sequences, around three fifths of them singletons. This sample is drawn from a study of tumor-infiltrating lymphocytes in primary liver carcinoma. The study's findings and limits: It was tumor-adjacent and tumor-blood pairs that overlapped less than tumor region pairs did. Significantly larger top-250-clone fractions were found in tumors than in blood (p = 0.039).

RNA was extracted from whole blood without cell sorting, alongside germline DNA. The CDR3 sequence is 12 residues long. The V gene's germline CDR1 is SGHDT and CDR2 YYEEEE. The material sequenced was peripheral blood. The chain couples TRBV5-6 to TRBJ2-1; D may be TRBD2 (5 bases). The source of this sequence is a woman aged 25 to 39 with primary liver carcinoma and hepatitis B virus infection. The chain's CDR3 is CTSSIEGYEQFF. The CDR3 DNA reads TGTACCAGCAGCATAGAGGGATATGAGCAGTTCTTC.